This passage covers 3 T cell receptor beta chains from one sample sequenced in a study of blood T cell repertoires in COVID-19. This table comes from immunoSEQ multiplex PCR, and its TCRdb copy is limited to in-frame clones, with some not included. The sample has 330,000 or so clones, around nine tenths seen once; the top ten hold 3.5% to 4%. Sequenced input: peripheral blood. Receptors originate from a woman aged 55 to 70 with COVID-19, enrolled during active disease.

The V and J genes are TRBV7-9 and TRBJ2-1, with 15 bases matching TRBD2. J gave up 4 bases and V 4 bases, and 5 bases lay outside the gene matches. Germline-derived CDR1 and CDR2 are SEHNR and FQNEAQ (reference sequence). The CDR3 spans 17 residues. The CDR3 DNA sequence: TGTGCCAGCAGCTATCCGGGACTAGCGGGGGGATACAATGAGCAGTTCTTC. This sequence encodes CASSYPGLAGGYNEQFF.

This clone has only one observation. This sample includes further DNA sequences coding for the same CDR3. This chain joins TRBV5-1 and TRBJ1-5, with TRBD1 as a possible D gene (6 bases). The length of the CDR3 is 14 residues. The germline V and J ends were trimmed by 0 bases and 5 bases, with 9 bases remaining between them. Looked up from germline, CDR1 is SGHRS and CDR2 is YFSETQ. CDR3 bases: TGCGCCAGCAGCTTGGTCGCAGGGGATCAGCCCCAGCATTTT. It yields the protein CASSLVAGDQPQHF.

The chain links TRBV7-2 to TRBJ1-1; weak D call: TRBD1 (5 bases). Germline V gene lookup returns CDR1 SGHTA and CDR2 FQGNSA. The length of the CDR3 is 13 residues. The V end lost 4 bases, the J end lost 8 bases, and 14 bases lay between the germline ends. CDR3 sequence reads: CASSSYDSPEAFF. As DNA, the CDR3 is TGTGCCAGCAGCTCCTACGACAGCCCAGAAGCTTTCTTT.